This T cell receptor beta chain comes out of a study of cytomegalovirus exposure and HLA in healthy donors. Study-level points and caveats: The likely origin of a cluster of highly shared sequence variants was a sequencing artifact. Segments of the TCR beta V type were, in most cases, productive about 87% or about 30% of the time in an earlier analysis.

This clone turned up a few times. Antigen unknown. The PCR was carried out with 60 Vbeta primers and 13 Jbeta primers. Clones were read by immunoSEQ multiplex PCR, and TCRdb kept only the in-frame ones, dropping some. Among under 150,000 clones, around three quarters were seen once, and the ten largest hold around 4.4%. All the people who gave samples were healthy bone marrow donors. The CDR3 is made up of 14 amino acids. V dropped 2 bases and J dropped 3; count of bases not matched to a gene: 1. Germline V lookup: CDR1 SGHKS, CDR2 YYEKEE (reference sequence). The V and J genes are TRBV5-5 and TRBJ2-1, with 8 bases matching TRBD2. The sample consisted of PBMCs. The TCR originated in a man aged 25-45 years in good health and CMV-seropositive. The CDR3 bases are TGTGCCAGCAGCTTCGGGAGGGTCTACAATGAGCAGTTCTTC. It encodes CASSFGRVYNEQFF.